What follows are 17 T cell receptor beta chains derived from one specimen sequenced in a study of neurological immune-mediated disorders. This sample's time point: technical triplicate 2. TCRdb processed the 5' RACE reads anew with MiXCR; each CDR3 protein has one entry. The table lists more than 30,000 distinct CDR3 sequences, about 14% of them singletons, with 5.2% in the top ten. Sequenced: CD4+ T cells from blood. The origin of the receptors is a female donor with HTLV-1-associated myelopathy (HAM/TSP).

This clonotype was picked up many times. V and J are TRBV11-3 and TRBJ1-2; 7 positions match TRBD1. Germline V CDR1 and CDR2: SGHNT, YENEEA. This CDR3 region has 15 residues. V lost 5 bases, J lost 4 bases, and 10 bases stayed unmatched. The CDR3 reads CASSPTPTGLYGYTF. CDR3 sequence (DNA): TGTGCCAGCAGCCCGACGCCGACAGGGCTCTATGGCTACACCTTC.

This clonotype was observed many times. This rearrangement joins TRBV30 to TRBJ2-7; TRBD1 is a possible D gene (6 bases). V gave up 3 bases and J gave up 6 bases, with 15 bases separating them. The CDR3 contains 13 residues. Per the germline V gene, CDR1 is GTSNPN and CDR2 is SVGIG (reference sequence). CDR3 amino acids: CAWSRQVAPEQYF. The CDR3 nucleotides are TGTGCCTGGAGCCGACAGGTTGCTCCCGAGCAGTACTTC.

This clonotype was seen at least ten times. This chain connects TRBV5-6 to TRBJ2-1, with D possibly being TRBD1 (6 bases). V dropped 2 bases and J dropped 8 bases, with 14 bases sitting between them. The CDR3 consists of 14 residues. Germline values: CDR1 SGHDT, CDR2 YYEEEE. For the CDR3, the DNA is TGTGCCAGCAGCTTTGGAGGCTCAGGGGATGAGCAGTTCTTC. It encodes CASSFGGSGDEQFF.

This clonotype appeared many times. The rearrangement joins TRBV10-3 to TRBJ1-3; possibly TRBD1 for D (6 bases). The germline CDR1 and CDR2 sequences are ENHRY and SYGVKD. The CDR3 totals 19 residues. V was clipped by 0 bases and J by 1 base, with 19 bases between them. In DNA, the CDR3 is TGTGCCATCAGTGAGTCGAGTCGCCGGGTACAGGGTTCTGGAAACACCATATATTTT. Amino acids: CAISESSRRVQGSGNTIYF.

The chain links TRBV12-3 or TRBV12-4 to TRBJ2-7, with D possibly TRBD2 on 5 matching bases. The CDR3 sequence is 11 residues long. Between the trimmed V and J ends, which lost 2 bases and 7 bases, there was a span of 6 bases. For the CDR3, the DNA is TGTGCCAGCAGTTTAAGAGGGGAGCAGTACTTC. Protein: CASSLRGEQYF.

Here the CDR3 reads CATSRGSGETQYF. CDR3 DNA: TGTGCCACCAGCAGAGGAAGCGGAGAGACCCAGTACTTC. J is TRBJ2-5 and V is TRBV15, with D possibly matching TRBD2 (5 bases). The V end lost 1 base, the J end lost 4 bases, and 7 bases lay between the germline ends. The CDR3 runs to 13 residues. CDR1 is LNHNV, CDR2 YYDKDF, per germline (reference sequence).

This clonotype was seen at least ten times. V is TRBV6-1 and J is TRBJ1-1, with D possibly being TRBD1 (6 bases). The germline V and J ends were trimmed by 6 bases and 2 bases, with 16 bases remaining between them. The germline V gene has CDR1 MNHNS and CDR2 SASEGT. CDR3 length: 15 residues. CDR3 sequence reads: CASRVTIGGNTEAFF. The CDR3 DNA reads TGTGCCAGCAGAGTTACTATAGGGGGAAACACTGAAGCTTTCTTT.

This clonotype occurred many times. The chain has TRBV4-1 and TRBJ2-1, with 8 bases lining up with TRBD1. The J segment lost 0 bases and the V segment lost 6 bases, leaving 4 bases of the junction unmatched. The CDR3 covers 15 residues. CDR1 and CDR2 (germline): MGHRA, YSYEKL. CDR3: CASSKTGGSYNEQFF. DNA of the CDR3: TGCGCCAGCAGTAAAACAGGGGGCTCCTACAATGAGCAGTTCTTC.

This clonotype showed up many times. The chain links TRBV20-1 to TRBJ2-3; no clear D. This CDR3 region has 13 residues. Trimming removed 3 bases at V and 2 bases at J, with 9 bases between. Germline CDR1 is DFQATT and CDR2 is SNEGSKA (reference sequence). The CDR3 bases are TGCAGTGCTAGGGTGCCTTACACAGATACGCAGTATTTT. Its translation is CSARVPYTDTQYF.

Ten or more counts support this clonotype. The rearrangement joins TRBV29-1 to TRBJ2-7, with unresolved D. The germline gives CDR1 SQVTM, CDR2 ANQGSEA. The germline V and J ends were trimmed by 7 bases and 4 bases, with 11 bases remaining between them. This CDR3 comprises 11 residues. The CDR3 spells CSGSWHYEQYF. The CDR3 DNA sequence: TGCAGCGGTAGCTGGCATTACGAGCAGTACTTC.

At least ten counts were recorded for this clonotype. V gene TRBV20-1 combines with J gene TRBJ1-2; D is uncertain. V was pared by 6 bases and J by 5 bases, with 16 bases between. CDR3 size: 13 residues. Germline V CDR1 and CDR2: DFQATT, SNEGSKA (reference sequence). The CDR3 spells CSATIRLGYGYTF. DNA for the CDR3: TGCAGTGCCACTATACGGTTGGGTTATGGCTACACCTTC.

Ten or more counts support this clonotype. The chain carries TRBV5-1 and TRBJ2-3; TRBD1 matches at 9 bases. Germline CDR1 and CDR2: SGHRS and YFSETQ. This CDR3 comprises 14 residues. Trimming at V came to 3 bases and at J to 4 bases, leaving 3 bases not matched to a gene. CDR3 in DNA: TGCGCCAGCAGCTCACAGGGGGCTTCAGATACGCAGTATTTT. Its translation: CASSSQGASDTQYF.

This clonotype is medium-sized (0.01 to 0.1%) by share. The V and J genes are TRBV7-9 and TRBJ1-2, with 8 bases lining up with TRBD1. This CDR3 has 14 residues. Germline loops: CDR1 SEHNR, CDR2 FQNEAQ (reference sequence). V shed 4 bases, J shed 4 bases, and the junction held 5 bases outside the gene matches. As DNA, the CDR3 is TGTGCCAGCAGCTCGACAGGGGTAGGCTATGGCTACACCTTC. Translating gives CASSSTGVGYGYTF.

This clonotype was counted ten times or more. The V call is TRBV6-6, the J call TRBJ2-1; the match to TRBD1 covers 12 bases. The CDR3 extends over 18 amino acids. The germline CDR1 and CDR2 sequences are MNHNY and SVGAGI (reference sequence). With V trimmed by 6 bases and J by 1 base, 10 bases remained unmatched. The CDR3 here is CASRGQGAPRGSYNEQFF. The DNA of the CDR3 is TGTGCCAGCAGGGGACAGGGGGCGCCTCGAGGATCCTACAATGAGCAGTTCTTC.

This clonotype was seen at least ten times. This chain joins TRBV11-2 and TRBJ2-1; possibly TRBD1 or TRBD2 for D (5 bases each). The CDR3 length is 15 residues. In germline, CDR1 is SGHAT, CDR2 FQNNGV. Trimming took off 5 bases at V and 6 bases at J, with 17 bases between the two ends. The CDR3 protein is CASSTGPGGGNEQFF. Here the CDR3 DNA reads TGTGCCAGCAGCACGGGACCAGGAGGAGGCAATGAGCAGTTCTTC. The whole variable domain, remainder taken from reference TRBV11-2 and TRBJ2-1, is EAGVAQSPRYKIIEKRQSVAFWCNPISGHATLYWYQQILGQGPKLLIQFQNNGVVDDSQLPKDRFSAERLKGVDSTLKIQPAKLEDSAVYLCASSTGPGGGNEQFFGPGTRLTVL.

Of note for this clonotype: Compared with germline, one end of the junction differs, possibly owing to a read error. The gene calls are TRBV5-6 and TRBJ2-5; D call uncertain. Germline V gene lookup returns CDR1 SGHDT and CDR2 YYEEEE. There are 12 residues in the CDR3. CDR3 sequence: CASNRIEDTQYF. CDR3 coding DNA: TGTGCCAGCAACCGAATAGAAGATACCCAGTACTTC. Based on the CDR3 plus reference TRBV5-6 and TRBJ2-5, the full variable domain is DAGVTQSPTHLIKTRGQQVTLRCSPKSGHDTVSWYQQALGQGPQFIFQYYEEEERQRGNFPDRFSGHQFPNYSSELNVNALLLGDSALYLCASNRIEDTQYFGPGTRLLVL.

This clonotype showed up many times. This chain uses TRBV7-2 with TRBJ2-7, with D tentatively TRBD1 (5 bases). CDR1 and CDR2 from the germline V gene are SGHTA and FQGNSA. V lost 4 bases to trimming and J lost 3 bases, with 13 bases between them. CDR3 size: 14 residues. DNA of the CDR3: TGTGCCAGCAGCTCTGGGGCACCCAACTACGAGCAGTACTTC. As protein: CASSSGAPNYEQYF.